Listed below are T cell receptor beta chains from one sample, sequenced in a study of CD8 T cells in Susac syndrome. TCRdb recomputed calls from the immunoSEQ multiplex PCR reads with MiXCR, one row per CDR3 protein. The data contain around 140,000 distinct CDR3 sequences, 75% to 90% of them seen just once; the ten biggest clones take up roughly 0.5%. Sample: CD8+ T cells from PBMCs. The source of these receptors is a human donor with multiple sclerosis. Each CDR3 is given with its conserved first and last residue. D genes are given only for firm matches. The size entry is marked missing in some rows and otherwise reads once, few, many or a size class.

j_call	v_call	d_call	clone_size	cdr3_aa	cdr3_nt
TRBJ1-5	TRBV20-1	-	-	CSASSRRDNRLFQPQHF	TGCAGTGCTAGCAGCCGCCGGGACAACCGATTATTTCAGCCCCAGCATTTT
TRBJ1-4	TRBV6-5	TRBD1	-	CASSYGQGVEKLFF	TGTGCCAGCAGTTACGGGCAGGGGGTTGAAAAACTGTTTTTT
TRBJ2-3	TRBV9	-	-	CASSVDEWAEDTQYF	TGTGCCAGCAGCGTAGATGAGTGGGCTGAAGATACGCAGTATTTT
TRBJ1-6	TRBV11-2	TRBD1	-	CASSLVRGQGFPLHF	TGTGCCAGCAGCTTAGTTCGGGGACAGGGTTTTCCCCTCCACTTT
TRBJ2-7	TRBV2	TRBD1	few	CASLDRAGYEQYF	TGTGCCAGCTTGGACAGGGCCGGCTACGAGCAGTACTTC
TRBJ1-1	TRBV10-3	-	-	CAIGAAMGAEAFF	TGTGCCATCGGGGCGGCCATGGGGGCTGAAGCTTTCTTT
TRBJ2-2	TRBV13	-	-	CASSSRGPGELFF	TGTGCCAGCAGCTCTAGGGGCCCCGGGGAGCTGTTTTTT
TRBJ1-1	TRBV4-3	-	-	CASSRSGVGNTEAFF	TGCGCCAGCAGCCGATCAGGGGTGGGGAACACTGAAGCTTTCTTT
TRBJ1-5	TRBV28	TRBD1	-	CASSVRGLSNQPQHF	TGTGCCAGCAGCGTAAGGGGGCTGAGCAATCAGCCCCAGCATTTT
TRBJ2-7	TRBV12-3/TRBV12-4	-	-	CASSLDGPTYEQYF	TGTGCCAGCAGTTTAGACGGACCCACCTACGAGCAGTACTTC
TRBJ1-2	TRBV20-1	TRBD1	-	CSARDHQGAFIKGGYTF	TGCAGTGCTAGAGATCATCAGGGGGCTTTTATCAAGGGTGGCTACACCTTC
TRBJ2-7	TRBV27	-	-	CASSMVGGSYEQYF	TGTGCCAGCAGCATGGTAGGAGGGTCCTACGAGCAGTACTTC
TRBJ1-1	TRBV3-1	-	few	CASSQDPGGRTEAFF	TGTGCCAGCAGCCAAGATCCGGGGGGGAGGACTGAAGCTTTCTTT
TRBJ2-1	TRBV6-2/TRBV6-3	-	-	CASRPRLVRDEQFF	TGTGCCAGCAGGCCACGACTAGTCCGGGATGAGCAGTTCTTC
TRBJ2-7	TRBV5-1	TRBD1	few	CASSNPGQVSYEQYF	TGCGCCAGCAGCAACCCGGGACAGGTGTCCTACGAGCAGTACTTC
TRBJ2-1	TRBV7-9	-	-	CASSLAPLESSYNEQFF	TGTGCCAGCAGCTTAGCGCCCTTAGAAAGCTCCTACAATGAGCAGTTCTTC
TRBJ1-1	TRBV19	TRBD1	-	CASSIGDRGGTEAFF	TGTGCCAGTAGTATAGGAGACAGGGGTGGAACTGAAGCTTTCTTT
TRBJ2-1	TRBV20-1	-	-	CSARASGSEQFF	TGCAGTGCTAGAGCGTCCGGAAGTGAGCAGTTCTTC
TRBJ1-4	TRBV2	TRBD1	-	CASSYGTGLEKLFF	TGTGCCAGCAGTTACGGGACAGGGTTAGAAAAACTGTTTTTT
TRBJ2-1	TRBV11-3	TRBD2	-	CASSSRAAGRGYNEQFF	TGTGCCAGCAGCTCCAGGGCAGCGGGAAGAGGATACAATGAGCAGTTCTTC
TRBJ2-3	TRBV2	-	-	CASSEGPGGTDTQYF	TGTGCCAGCAGTGAAGGTCCCGGGGGCACAGATACGCAGTATTTT
TRBJ1-1	TRBV13	-	few	CASSPPGGGRGAEAFF	TGTGCCAGCAGCCCCCCCGGGGGGGGCCGCGGGGCTGAAGCTTTCTTT
TRBJ2-5	TRBV7-6	TRBD2	-	CASSLSQAPGGLETQYF	TGTGCCAGCAGCTTAAGCCAGGCTCCGGGAGGGTTGGAGACCCAGTACTTC
TRBJ2-3	TRBV24-1	-	-	CATGATVTDTQYF	TGTGCCACCGGGGCGACAGTCACAGATACGCAGTATTTT
TRBJ2-2	TRBV3-1	TRBD2	-	CASSPPGLAGPYYPNTGELFF	TGTGCCAGCAGCCCGCCGGGACTAGCGGGACCATACTACCCGAACACCGGGGAGCTGTTTTTT
TRBJ2-3	TRBV27	-	-	CASSLSPATDTQYF	TGTGCCAGCAGTTTATCCCCAGCCACAGATACGCAGTATTTT
TRBJ2-3	TRBV3-1	TRBD2	-	CASSQPTPGLAADTQYF	TGTGCCAGCAGCCAACCGACTCCGGGACTAGCTGCAGATACGCAGTATTTT
TRBJ2-2	TRBV13	-	-	CASSLASGWNTGELFF	TGTGCCAGCAGCTTAGCCTCCGGTTGGAACACCGGGGAGCTGTTTTTT
TRBJ1-1	TRBV6-1	-	-	CASSEGWGVNTEAFF	TGTGCCAGCAGTGAAGGGTGGGGTGTGAACACTGAAGCTTTCTTT
TRBJ2-7	TRBV5-6	TRBD2	-	CASSTGLAGPYEQYF	TGTGCCAGCAGCACCGGACTAGCGGGGCCCTACGAGCAGTACTTC
TRBJ2-7	TRBV5-4	TRBD1	-	CASSSASGTGLNEQYF	TGTGCCAGCAGCTCCGCGTCCGGGACAGGGCTAAACGAGCAGTACTTC
TRBJ1-1	TRBV19	-	once	CASSAFGLGNTEAFF	TGTGCCAGTAGTGCCTTCGGGCTCGGGAACACTGAAGCTTTCTTT
TRBJ1-6	TRBV27	TRBD1	-	CASKRSAGGFSPLHF	TGTGCCAGCAAAAGGTCGGCAGGGGGCTTTTCACCCCTCCACTTT
TRBJ2-7	TRBV29-1	TRBD2	-	CSALAGGSSYEQYF	TGCAGCGCCCTAGCGGGGGGCTCCTCCTACGAGCAGTACTTC
TRBJ2-1	TRBV6-5	-	-	CASSYTRGGDEQFF	TGTGCCAGCAGTTACACCAGGGGAGGGGATGAGCAGTTCTTC
TRBJ1-5	TRBV20-1	TRBD1	-	CSAKLLQGDHQPQHF	TGCAGTGCTAAATTATTACAGGGGGATCATCAGCCCCAGCATTTT
TRBJ2-5	TRBV6-5	TRBD2	-	CATRTRRETQYF	TGTGCCACCAGGACTAGAAGAGAGACCCAGTACTTC
TRBJ2-1	TRBV6-5	TRBD2	-	CASSYGRLAGAYEQFF	TGTGCCAGCAGTTACGGGCGATTAGCGGGAGCCTATGAGCAGTTCTTC
TRBJ2-5	TRBV10-3	-	-	CATWEEGQTATQYF	TGTGCCACCTGGGAGGAGGGACAGACAGCGACCCAGTACTTC
TRBJ2-3	TRBV7-2	TRBD2	-	CASNPLAGGFTDTQYF	TGTGCCAGCAACCCCCTAGCGGGGGGCTTCACAGATACGCAGTATTTT
TRBJ2-1	TRBV4-1	TRBD1	-	CASSIRDSSYNEQFF	TGCGCCAGCAGCATCCGGGACAGCTCTTACAATGAGCAGTTCTTC
TRBJ2-1	TRBV7-2	TRBD2	few	CASSLEGTSGRNEQFF	TGTGCCAGCAGCTTAGAAGGTACTAGCGGGAGGAATGAGCAGTTCTTC
TRBJ1-2	TRBV27	-	-	CASSADITNGYTF	TGTGCCAGCAGTGCAGATATAACTAATGGCTACACCTTC
TRBJ2-1	TRBV20-1	TRBD2	-	CSARGERGSSYNEQFF	TGCAGTGCTAGAGGGGAGCGGGGGAGCTCCTACAATGAGCAGTTCTTC
TRBJ2-6	TRBV6-1	-	-	CASLEGIALLGANVLTF	TGTGCCAGCCTAGAAGGGATTGCTCTGTTAGGGGCCAACGTCCTGACTTTC
TRBJ2-5	TRBV29-1	-	-	CSVDSTKETQYF	TGCAGCGTTGACTCCACGAAGGAGACCCAGTACTTC
TRBJ1-1	TRBV20-1	-	-	CSAVVGTEAFF	TGCAGTGCTGTTGTCGGGACTGAAGCTTTCTTT
TRBJ1-2	TRBV20-1	TRBD1	-	CSATIRQGNNYGYTF	TGCAGTGCTACAATCCGACAGGGGAACAACTATGGCTACACCTTC
TRBJ2-5	TRBV20-1	TRBD2	once	CSARETGGETQYF	TGCAGTGCTAGAGAAACGGGAGGGGAGACCCAGTACTTC
TRBJ2-3	TRBV19	-	-	CASSIGGPPPDTQYF	TGTGCCAGTAGTATAGGGGGACCTCCCCCGGATACGCAGTATTTT
TRBJ2-1	TRBV7-9	-	-	CASSPPGDPYNEQFF	TGTGCCAGCAGCCCCCCTGGGGACCCTTACAATGAGCAGTTCTTC
TRBJ1-1	TRBV19	TRBD1	-	CASTRTGLNTEAFF	TGTGCCAGTACCCGGACAGGGTTGAACACTGAAGCTTTCTTT
TRBJ1-1	TRBV7-2	-	few	CASSLGAWYEGSTEAFF	TGTGCCAGCAGCTTAGGAGCATGGTACGAGGGAAGCACTGAAGCTTTCTTT
TRBJ2-1	TRBV7-2	-	-	CASSLSPPTGLGDEQFF	TGTGCCAGCAGCTTAAGCCCCCCCACGGGATTGGGCGATGAGCAGTTCTTC
TRBJ1-1	TRBV7-9	-	-	CASSPSQDGDTEAFF	TGTGCCAGCAGCCCATCGCAAGACGGCGACACTGAAGCTTTCTTT
TRBJ2-5	TRBV6-1	-	few	CASSFRKGRQETQYF	TGTGCCAGCAGTTTCCGTAAGGGGAGGCAAGAGACCCAGTACTTC
TRBJ2-3	TRBV27	-	once	CASSFGPSITDTQYF	TGTGCCAGCAGTTTTGGCCCTTCAATCACAGATACGCAGTATTTT
TRBJ2-7	TRBV28	-	-	CASSWAGSYEQYF	TGTGCCAGCAGTTGGGCCGGCTCCTACGAGCAGTACTTC
TRBJ2-1	TRBV19	TRBD1	-	CASSMGQGVNEQFF	TGTGCCAGTAGTATGGGACAGGGGGTAAATGAGCAGTTCTTC